This TCR beta chain was sequenced in a study of T cells in Graves' hyperthyroidism and ophthalmopathy. Study at large: Before treatment of any kind, peripheral blood was taken at initial diagnosis. Study-level points and caveats: Model predictions of ophthalmopathy came a median roughly 6.7 months before onset. Most expanded thyroid clonotypes above 0.001 recurred in blood.

From RNA transcripts, TCR beta CDR3 regions were amplified. The HTBI set primed first-round TCR CDR3 RT-PCR. From the multiplex PCR reads, TCRdb called clonotypes with MiXCR, one entry per CDR3 protein. This sample has around 190,000 distinct CDR3 sequences, with over 15% found just once. This clonotype was counted ten times or more. Its target is not known. The CDR3 runs 14 residues. Trimming removed 2 bases at V and 7 bases at J, with 14 bases between. The germline gives CDR1 MNHEY, CDR2 SMNVEV (reference sequence). Source material: blood. The chain has TRBV27 and TRBJ1-2, with D possibly matching TRBD1 (5 bases). This TCR was sampled from a woman aged 45-65 years with Graves' hyperthyroidism. Here the CDR3 reads CASSLQGMSGGYTF. In DNA form, the CDR3 reads TGTGCCAGCAGTTTACAGGGTATGTCGGGTGGCTACACCTTC.